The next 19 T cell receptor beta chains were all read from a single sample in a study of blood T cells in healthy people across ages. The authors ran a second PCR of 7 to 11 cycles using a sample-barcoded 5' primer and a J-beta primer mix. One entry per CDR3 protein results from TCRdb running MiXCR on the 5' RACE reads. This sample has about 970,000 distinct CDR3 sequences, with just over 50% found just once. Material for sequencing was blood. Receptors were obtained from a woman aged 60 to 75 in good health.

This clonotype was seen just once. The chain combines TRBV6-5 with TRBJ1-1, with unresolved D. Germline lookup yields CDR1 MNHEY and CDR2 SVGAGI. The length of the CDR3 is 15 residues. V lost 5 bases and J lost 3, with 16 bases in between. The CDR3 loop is CASSRPGWADTEAFF. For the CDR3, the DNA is TGTGCCAGCAGTCGCCCCGGATGGGCGGACACTGAAGCTTTCTTT.

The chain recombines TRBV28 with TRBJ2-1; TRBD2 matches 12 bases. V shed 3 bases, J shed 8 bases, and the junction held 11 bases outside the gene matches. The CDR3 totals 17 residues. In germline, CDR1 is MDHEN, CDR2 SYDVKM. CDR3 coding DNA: TGTGCCAGCAGTTTTCGCCCGACTAGCGGGAGTGAGTATGAGCAGTTCTTC. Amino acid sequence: CASSFRPTSGSEYEQFF.

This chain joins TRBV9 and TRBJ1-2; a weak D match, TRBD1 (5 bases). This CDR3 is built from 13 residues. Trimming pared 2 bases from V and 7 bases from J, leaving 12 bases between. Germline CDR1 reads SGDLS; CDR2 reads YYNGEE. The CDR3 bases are TGTGCCAGCAGCGTCTCCGGGGGTGGTGGCTACACCTTC. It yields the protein CASSVSGGGGYTF.

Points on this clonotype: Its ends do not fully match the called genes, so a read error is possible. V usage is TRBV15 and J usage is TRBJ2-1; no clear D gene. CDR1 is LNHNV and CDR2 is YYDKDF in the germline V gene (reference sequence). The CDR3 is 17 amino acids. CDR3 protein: CTTSRDRPPSSYNEQFF. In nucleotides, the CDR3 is TGTACCACCAGCAGAGATAGGCCACCCAGCTCCTACAATGAGCAGTTCTTC.

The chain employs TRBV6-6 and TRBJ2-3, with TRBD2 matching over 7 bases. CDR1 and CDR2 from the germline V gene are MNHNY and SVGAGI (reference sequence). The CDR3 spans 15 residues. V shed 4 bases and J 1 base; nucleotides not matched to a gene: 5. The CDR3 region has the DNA TGTGCCAGCAGTTCATGGACTAGGGGCACAGATACGCAGTATTTT. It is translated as CASSSWTRGTDTQYF.

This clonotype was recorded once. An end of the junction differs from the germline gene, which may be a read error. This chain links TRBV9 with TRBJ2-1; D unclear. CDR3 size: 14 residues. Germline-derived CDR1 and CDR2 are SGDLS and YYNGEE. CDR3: CVSSVAAPTDEQFF. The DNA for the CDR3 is TGTGTCAGCAGCGTAGCCGCACCTACGGATGAGCAGTTCTTC.

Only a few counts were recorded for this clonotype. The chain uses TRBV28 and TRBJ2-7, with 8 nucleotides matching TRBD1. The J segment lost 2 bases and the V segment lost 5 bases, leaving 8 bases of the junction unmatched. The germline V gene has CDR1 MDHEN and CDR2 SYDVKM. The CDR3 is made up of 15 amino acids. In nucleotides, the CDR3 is TGTGCCAGCAGTGCCCCAGGGGGCCCGACCTACGAGCAGTACTTC. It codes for CASSAPGGPTYEQYF.

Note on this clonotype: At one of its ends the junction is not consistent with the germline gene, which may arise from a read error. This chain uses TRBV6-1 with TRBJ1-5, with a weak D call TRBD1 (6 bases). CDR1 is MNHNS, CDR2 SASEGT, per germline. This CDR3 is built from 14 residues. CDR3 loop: CASSGERGGQPQHF. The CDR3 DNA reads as TGTGCCAGCAGTGGTGAGAGGGGGGGTCAGCCCCAGCACTTT.

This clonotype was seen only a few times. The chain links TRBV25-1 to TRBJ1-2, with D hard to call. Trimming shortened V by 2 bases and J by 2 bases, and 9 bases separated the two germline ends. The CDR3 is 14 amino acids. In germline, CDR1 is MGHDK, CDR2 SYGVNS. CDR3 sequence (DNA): TGTGCCAGCAGTGAAACCGATAGAAACTATGGCTACACCTTC. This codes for CASSETDRNYGYTF.

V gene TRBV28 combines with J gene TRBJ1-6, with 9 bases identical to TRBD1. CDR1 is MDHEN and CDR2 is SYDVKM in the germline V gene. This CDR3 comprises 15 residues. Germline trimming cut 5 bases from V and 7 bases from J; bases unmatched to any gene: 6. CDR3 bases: TGTGCCAGCAGTCCCTCCGACAGGGGGAATTCACCCCTCCACTTT. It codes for CASSPSDRGNSPLHF.

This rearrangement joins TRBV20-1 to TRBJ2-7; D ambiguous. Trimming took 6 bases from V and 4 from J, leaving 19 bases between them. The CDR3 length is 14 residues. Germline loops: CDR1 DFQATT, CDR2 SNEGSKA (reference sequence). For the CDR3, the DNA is TGCAGTGCCCGTCGTGGTATGGGAACTTACGAGCAGTACTTC. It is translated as CSARRGMGTYEQYF.

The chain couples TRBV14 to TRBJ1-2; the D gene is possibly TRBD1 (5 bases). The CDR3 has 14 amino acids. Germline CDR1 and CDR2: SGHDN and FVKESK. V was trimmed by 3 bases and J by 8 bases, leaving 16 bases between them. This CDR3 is CASSHLLAGTGYTF. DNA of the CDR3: TGTGCCAGCAGCCATCTACTGGCAGGGACCGGCTACACCTTC.

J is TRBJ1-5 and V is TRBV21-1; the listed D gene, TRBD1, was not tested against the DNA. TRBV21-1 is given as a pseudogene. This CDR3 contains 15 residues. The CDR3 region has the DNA TGTGCCAGCAGCGGGACAGCTTATAGCAATCAGCCCCAGCATTTT. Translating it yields CASSGTAYSNQPQHF.

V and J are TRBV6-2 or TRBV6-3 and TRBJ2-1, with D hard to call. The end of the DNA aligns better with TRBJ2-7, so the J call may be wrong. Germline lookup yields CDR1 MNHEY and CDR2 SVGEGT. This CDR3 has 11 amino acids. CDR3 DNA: TGTGCCAGCAAGACGTACAATGAGCAGTACTTC. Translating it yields CASKTYNEQYF.

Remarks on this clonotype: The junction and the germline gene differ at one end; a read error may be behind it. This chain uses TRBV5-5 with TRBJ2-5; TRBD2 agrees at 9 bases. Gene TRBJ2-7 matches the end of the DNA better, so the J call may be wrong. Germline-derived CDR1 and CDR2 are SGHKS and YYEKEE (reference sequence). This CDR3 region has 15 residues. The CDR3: CASSLLAGASNEQYF. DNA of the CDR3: TGTGCCAGCAGCTTATTAGCGGGAGCCTCCAACGAGCAGTACTTC.

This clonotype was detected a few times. CDR3 sequence (DNA): TGTGCCAGCAGCAAAACCGGGACAGGGGCTCTCTCTGGGGCCAACGTCCTGACTTTC. Translation gives CASSKTGTGALSGANVLTF. The rearrangement uses TRBV28 and TRBJ2-6, with 10 positions matching TRBD1. The CDR3 runs to 19 residues. Germline CDR1 is MDHEN and CDR2 is SYDVKM. V shed 6 bases and J 0 bases; nucleotides not matched to a gene: 11.

The CDR3 bases are TGTGCCAGCAGCGCAGTGGGTTACGAGCAGTACTTC. Translation: CASSAVGYEQYF. This chain uses TRBV6-2 or TRBV6-3 with TRBJ2-7; no reliable D call. The ends were cut back, 6 bases at V and 4 bases at J, with 10 bases in the middle. This CDR3 has 12 amino acids. Germline V gene sequence: CDR1 MNHEY, CDR2 SVGEGT.

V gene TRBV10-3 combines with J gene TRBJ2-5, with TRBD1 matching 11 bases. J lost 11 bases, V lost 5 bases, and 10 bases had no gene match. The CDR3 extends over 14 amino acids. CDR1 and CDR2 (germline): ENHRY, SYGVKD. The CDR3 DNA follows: TGTGCCATCAGTCCGGGACAGGGGGGTTATGAGCAGTACTTC. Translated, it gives CAISPGQGGYEQYF.

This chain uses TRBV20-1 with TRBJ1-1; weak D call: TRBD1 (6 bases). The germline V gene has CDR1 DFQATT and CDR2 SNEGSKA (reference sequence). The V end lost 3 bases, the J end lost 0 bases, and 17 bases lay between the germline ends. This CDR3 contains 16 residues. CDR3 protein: CSASGVGAGVNTEAFF. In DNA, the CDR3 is TGCAGTGCTAGTGGTGTGGGGGCAGGAGTGAACACTGAAGCTTTCTTT.